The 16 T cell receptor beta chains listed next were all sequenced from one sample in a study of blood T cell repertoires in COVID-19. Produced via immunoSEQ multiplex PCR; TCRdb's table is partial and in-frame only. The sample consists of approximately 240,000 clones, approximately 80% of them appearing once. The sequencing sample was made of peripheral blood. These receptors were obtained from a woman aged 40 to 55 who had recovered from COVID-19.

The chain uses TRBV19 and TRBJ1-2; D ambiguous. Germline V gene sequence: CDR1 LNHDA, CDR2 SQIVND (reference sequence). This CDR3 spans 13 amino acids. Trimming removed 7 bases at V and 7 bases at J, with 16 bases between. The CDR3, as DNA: TGTGCCAGTACCGACGCGGGTTTGGGTGGCTACACCTTC. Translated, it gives CASTDAGLGGYTF.

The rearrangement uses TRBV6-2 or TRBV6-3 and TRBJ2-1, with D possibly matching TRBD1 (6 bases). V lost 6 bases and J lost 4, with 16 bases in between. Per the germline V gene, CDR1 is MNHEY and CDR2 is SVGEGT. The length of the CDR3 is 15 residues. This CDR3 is CASSQTVRGYNEQFF. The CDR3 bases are TGTGCCAGCAGCCAGACAGTGAGGGGGTACAATGAGCAGTTCTTC.

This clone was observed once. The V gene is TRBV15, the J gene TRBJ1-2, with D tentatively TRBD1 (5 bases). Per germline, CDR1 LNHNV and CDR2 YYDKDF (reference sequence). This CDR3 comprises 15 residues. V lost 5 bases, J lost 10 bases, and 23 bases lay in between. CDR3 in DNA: TGTGCCACCAGCCGAAACTTAGACAGTAGAAATATCTACACCTTC. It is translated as CATSRNLDSRNIYTF.

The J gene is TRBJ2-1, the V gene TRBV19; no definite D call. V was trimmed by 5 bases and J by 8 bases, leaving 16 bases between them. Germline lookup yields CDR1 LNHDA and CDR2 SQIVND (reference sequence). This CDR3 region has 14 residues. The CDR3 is CASSFNSRSDEQFF. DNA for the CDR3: TGTGCCAGTAGTTTCAACTCCCGGAGCGATGAGCAGTTCTTC.

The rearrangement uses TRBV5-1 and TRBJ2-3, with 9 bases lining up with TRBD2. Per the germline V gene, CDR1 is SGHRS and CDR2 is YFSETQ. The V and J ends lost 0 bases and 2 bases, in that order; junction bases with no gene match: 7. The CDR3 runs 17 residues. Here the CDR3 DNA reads TGCGCCAGCAGCTTGGAAGGGCGGGGGGGCCCCACAGATACGCAGTATTTT. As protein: CASSLEGRGGPTDTQYF.

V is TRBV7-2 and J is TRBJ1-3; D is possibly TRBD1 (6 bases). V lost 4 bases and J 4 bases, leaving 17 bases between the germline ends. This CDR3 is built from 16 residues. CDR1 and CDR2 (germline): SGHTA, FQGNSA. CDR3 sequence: CASSSRTWTVGNTIYF. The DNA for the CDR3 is TGTGCCAGCAGCTCCCGAACCTGGACAGTCGGAAACACCATATATTTT.

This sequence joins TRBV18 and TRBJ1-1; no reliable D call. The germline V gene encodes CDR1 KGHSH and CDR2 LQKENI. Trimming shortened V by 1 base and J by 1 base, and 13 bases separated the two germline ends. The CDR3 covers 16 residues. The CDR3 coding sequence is TGTGCCAGCTCACCACGCGTCCCTGAGGGGAACACTGAAGCTTTCTTT. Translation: CASSPRVPEGNTEAFF. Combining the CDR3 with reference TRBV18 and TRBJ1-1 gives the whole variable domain NAGVMQNPRHLVRRRGQEARLRCSPMKGHSHVYWYRQLPEEGLKFMVYLQKENIIDESGMPKERFSAEFPKEGPSILRIQQVVRGDSAAYFCASSPRVPEGNTEAFFGQGTRLTVV.

This CDR3 is CAISETNEETQYF. CDR3 coding DNA: TGTGCCATCAGTGAGACTAACGAAGAGACCCAGTACTTC. The chain couples TRBV10-3 to TRBJ2-5; D gene unclear. V lost 2 bases, J lost 3 bases, and 7 bases lay in between. This CDR3 has 13 amino acids. Germline-derived CDR1 and CDR2 are ENHRY and SYGVKD.

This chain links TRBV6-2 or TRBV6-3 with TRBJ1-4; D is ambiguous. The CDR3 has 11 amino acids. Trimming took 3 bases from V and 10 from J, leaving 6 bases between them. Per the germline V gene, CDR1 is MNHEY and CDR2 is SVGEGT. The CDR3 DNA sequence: TGTGCCAGCAGTTATAGCGGAAAACTGTTTTTT. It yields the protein CASSYSGKLFF.

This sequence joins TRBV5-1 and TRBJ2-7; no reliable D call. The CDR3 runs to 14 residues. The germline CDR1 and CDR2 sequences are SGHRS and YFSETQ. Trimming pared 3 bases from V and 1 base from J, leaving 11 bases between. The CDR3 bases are TGCGCCAGCAGCTACGAGGTTCCTTCCTACGAGCAGTACTTC. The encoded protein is CASSYEVPSYEQYF.

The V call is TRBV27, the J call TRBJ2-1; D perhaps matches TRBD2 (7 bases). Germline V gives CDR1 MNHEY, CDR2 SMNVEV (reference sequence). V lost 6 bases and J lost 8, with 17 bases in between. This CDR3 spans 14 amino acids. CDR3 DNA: TGTGCCAGCAGCCGAGGGGGGGCACTTGATGAGCAGTTCTTC. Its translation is CASSRGGALDEQFF.

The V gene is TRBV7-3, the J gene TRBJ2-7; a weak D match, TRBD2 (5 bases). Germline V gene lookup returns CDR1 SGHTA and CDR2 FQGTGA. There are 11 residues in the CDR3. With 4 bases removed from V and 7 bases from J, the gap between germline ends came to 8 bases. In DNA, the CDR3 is TGTGCCAGCAGCTCACCGGGGGAGCAGTACTTC. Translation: CASSSPGEQYF.

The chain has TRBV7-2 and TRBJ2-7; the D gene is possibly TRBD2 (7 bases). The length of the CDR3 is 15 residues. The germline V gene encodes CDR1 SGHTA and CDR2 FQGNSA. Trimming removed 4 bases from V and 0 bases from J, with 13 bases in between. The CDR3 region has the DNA TGTGCCAGCAGCTCAAGGGGGGGGGCCTCCTACGAGCAGTACTTC. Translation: CASSSRGGASYEQYF.

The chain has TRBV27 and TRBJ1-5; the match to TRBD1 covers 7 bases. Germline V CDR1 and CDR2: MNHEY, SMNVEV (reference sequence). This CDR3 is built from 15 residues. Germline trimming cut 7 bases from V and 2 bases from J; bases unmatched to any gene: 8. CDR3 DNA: TGTGCCAGCAAACTAACAGGGGCCGGCAATCAGCCCCAGCATTTT. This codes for CASKLTGAGNQPQHF.

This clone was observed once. The DNA of the CDR3 is TGTGCCAGCAGCCAAGGGGACATCAGGGGGCGCATCTCAGATACGCAGTATTTT. Protein product: CASSQGDIRGRISDTQYF. The rearrangement joins TRBV4-2 to TRBJ2-3, with 8 nucleotides matching TRBD1. This CDR3 spans 18 amino acids. V gave up 1 base and J gave up 4 bases; unmatched junction bases: 13. Germline V lookup: CDR1 LGHNA, CDR2 YNFKEQ.

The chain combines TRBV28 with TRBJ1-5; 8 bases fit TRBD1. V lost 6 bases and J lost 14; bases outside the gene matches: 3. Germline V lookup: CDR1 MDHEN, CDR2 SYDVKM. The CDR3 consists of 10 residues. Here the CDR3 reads CASSAGQEHF. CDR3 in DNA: TGTGCCAGCAGCGCGGGACAGGAGCATTTT.